This TCR beta chain is drawn from a study of breast tumors, draining lymph nodes, adjacent tissues. Broader study findings: Luminal-like breast cancer showed significantly higher tumor–nontumor repertoire similarity than basal-like. Tumor T cell lymph node origin was a supported hypothesis, not proven. Data fit most tumor T cells coming from lymph node, expanding in tumor. Tumor TCR diversity was below lymph nodes but above nontumor tissue.

In the case of this clonotype: Its target is not known. One junction end does not reproduce the germline sequence, and a read error may be involved.

Germline V gene data show CDR1 as SGHDN and CDR2 as FVKESK. This CDR3 is built from 14 residues. Samples came from axillary lymph nodes draining the breast cancer. MiXCR was run by TCRdb on the multiplex PCR reads, yielding one entry per CDR3 protein. The table lists more than 200,000 distinct CDR3 sequences, 32% of them singletons, with about 1.4% in the top ten. The sequenced material came from axillary lymph node tissue. The sequence was collected from a female donor with breast cancer. Some clones in this sample may be carry-over from other donors' samples. The rearrangement joins TRBV14 to TRBJ2-3; possibly TRBD2 for D (5 bases). In nucleotides, the CDR3 is TGTACCAGCAGCCAAGGTTTAGCGTCAGATACGCAGTCTTTT. It specifies CTSSQGLASDTQSF.